This T cell receptor beta chain originates from a study of blood T cell repertoires in COVID-19. Study in general: Spain, Italy and the United States supplied samples that represented acute and convalescent COVID-19. The analysed material was cDNA or gDNA that came from T cells, B-cell-depleted T cells, or PBMCs.

Trimming removed 5 bases from V and 0 bases from J; junction bases left unmatched: 5. CDR3 length: 15 amino acids. Germline CDR1 reads SGHRS; CDR2 reads YFSETQ. As processed by the authors: Amplification of reference gene primers provided the estimated nucleated cell counts. Profiled with immunoSEQ multiplex PCR; TCRdb holds only in-frame clones, not every one. V, J and clone size were drawn from that table, and D and trimming were deduced from the DNA. Of 100,000 to 150,000 clones in the sample, around 83% were seen once. The V and J genes are TRBV5-1 and TRBJ2-3; 8 bases match TRBD2. The source is a man of 80 years or more with active or convalescent COVID-19. The sequenced sample consisted of peripheral blood. The CDR3 spells CASRPSGPSTDTQYF. The CDR3 DNA reads as TGCGCCAGCAGACCTAGCGGGCCTAGCACAGATACGCAGTATTTT.